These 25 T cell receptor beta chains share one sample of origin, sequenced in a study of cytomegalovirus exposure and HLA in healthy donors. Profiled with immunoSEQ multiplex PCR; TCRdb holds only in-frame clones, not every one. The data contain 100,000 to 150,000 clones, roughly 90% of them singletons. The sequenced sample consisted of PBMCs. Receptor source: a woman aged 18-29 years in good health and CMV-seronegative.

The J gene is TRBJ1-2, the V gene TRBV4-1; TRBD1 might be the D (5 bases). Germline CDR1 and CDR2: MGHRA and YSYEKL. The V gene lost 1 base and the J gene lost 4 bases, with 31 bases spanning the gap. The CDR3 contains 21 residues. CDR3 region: CASSQGPSGTAARGTSYGYTF. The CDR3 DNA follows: TGCGCCAGCAGCCAAGGGCCATCGGGGACTGCGGCCCGTGGAACTAGCTATGGCTACACCTTC.

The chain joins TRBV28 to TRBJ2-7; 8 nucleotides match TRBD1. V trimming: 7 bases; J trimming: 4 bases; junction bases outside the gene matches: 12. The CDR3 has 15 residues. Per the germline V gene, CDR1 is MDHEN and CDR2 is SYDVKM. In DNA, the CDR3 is TGTGCCAGCAAGGGGCCCGGGACAGGTCCTTACGAGCAGTACTTC. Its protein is CASKGPGTGPYEQYF.

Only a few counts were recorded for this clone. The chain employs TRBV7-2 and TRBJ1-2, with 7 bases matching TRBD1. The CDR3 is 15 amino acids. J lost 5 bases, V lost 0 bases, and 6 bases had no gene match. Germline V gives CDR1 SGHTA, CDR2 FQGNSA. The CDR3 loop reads CASSLALTGAYGYTF. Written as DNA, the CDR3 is TGTGCCAGCAGCTTAGCGCTAACAGGGGCATATGGCTACACCTTC.

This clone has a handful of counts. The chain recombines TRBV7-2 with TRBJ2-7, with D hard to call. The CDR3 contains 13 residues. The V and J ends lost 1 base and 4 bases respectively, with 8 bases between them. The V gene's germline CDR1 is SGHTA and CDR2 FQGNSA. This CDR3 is CASSLGARYEQYF. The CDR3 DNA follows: TGTGCCAGCAGCTTAGGGGCCAGATACGAGCAGTACTTC.

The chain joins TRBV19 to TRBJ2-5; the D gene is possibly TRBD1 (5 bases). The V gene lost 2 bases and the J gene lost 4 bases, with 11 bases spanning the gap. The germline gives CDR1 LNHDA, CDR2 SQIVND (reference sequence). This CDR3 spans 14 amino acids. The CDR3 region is CASSILGRAETQYF. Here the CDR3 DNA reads TGTGCCAGTAGTATACTGGGCAGGGCAGAGACCCAGTACTTC. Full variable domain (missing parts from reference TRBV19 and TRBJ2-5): DGGITQSPKYLFRKEGQNVTLSCEQNLNHDAMYWYRQDPGQGLRLIYYSQIVNDFQKGDIAEGYSVSREKKESFPLTVTSAQKNPTAFYLCASSILGRAETQYFGPGTRLLVL.

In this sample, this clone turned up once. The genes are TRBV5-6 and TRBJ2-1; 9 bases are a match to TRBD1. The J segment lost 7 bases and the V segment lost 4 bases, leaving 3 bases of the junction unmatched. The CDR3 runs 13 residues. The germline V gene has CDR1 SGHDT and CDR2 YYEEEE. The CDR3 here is CASSPGTGNEQFF. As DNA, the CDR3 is TGTGCCAGCAGCCCGGGGACAGGGAATGAGCAGTTCTTC.

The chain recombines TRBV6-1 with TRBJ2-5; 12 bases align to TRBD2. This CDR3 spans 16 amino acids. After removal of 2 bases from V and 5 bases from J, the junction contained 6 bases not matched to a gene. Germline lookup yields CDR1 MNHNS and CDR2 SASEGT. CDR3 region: CASSEWASGRDETQYF. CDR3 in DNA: TGTGCCAGCAGTGAATGGGCTAGCGGGAGGGACGAGACCCAGTACTTC.

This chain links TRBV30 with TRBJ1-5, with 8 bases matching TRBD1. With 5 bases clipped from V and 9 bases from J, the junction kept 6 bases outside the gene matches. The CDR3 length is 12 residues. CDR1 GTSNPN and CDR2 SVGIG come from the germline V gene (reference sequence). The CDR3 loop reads CAWGQGLGPQHF. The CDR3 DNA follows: TGTGCCTGGGGACAGGGCCTCGGGCCCCAGCATTTT.

For the CDR3, the DNA is TGTGCCAGTTCTAGCGGAGCAGAAACCGGGGAGCTGTTTTTT. It is translated as CASSSGAETGELFF. The chain links TRBV6-4 to TRBJ2-2, with 7 bases aligning to TRBD2. This CDR3 has 14 amino acids. Germline CDR1 reads MRHNA; CDR2 reads SNTAGT. With 9 bases clipped from V and 5 bases from J, the junction kept 9 bases outside the gene matches.

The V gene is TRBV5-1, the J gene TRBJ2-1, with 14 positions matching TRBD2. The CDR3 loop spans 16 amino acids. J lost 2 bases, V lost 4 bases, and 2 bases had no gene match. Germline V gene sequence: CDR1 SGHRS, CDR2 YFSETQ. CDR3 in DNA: TGCGCCAGCAGCGGACTAGCGGGAGGTGCCTACAATGAGCAGTTCTTC. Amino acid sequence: CASSGLAGGAYNEQFF.

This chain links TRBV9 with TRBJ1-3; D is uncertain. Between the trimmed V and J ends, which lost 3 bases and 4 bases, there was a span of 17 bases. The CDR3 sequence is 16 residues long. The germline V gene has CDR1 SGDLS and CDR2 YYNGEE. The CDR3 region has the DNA TGTGCCAGCAGCGGGTCGAAACTCGGTTCAGGAAACACCATATATTTT. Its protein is CASSGSKLGSGNTIYF.

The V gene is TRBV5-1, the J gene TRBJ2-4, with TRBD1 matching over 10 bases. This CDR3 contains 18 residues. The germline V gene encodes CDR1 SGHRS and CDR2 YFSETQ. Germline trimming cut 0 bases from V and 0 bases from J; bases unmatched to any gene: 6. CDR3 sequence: CASSLGWTGGVAKNIQYF. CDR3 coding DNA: TGCGCCAGCAGCTTGGGTTGGACAGGGGGAGTAGCCAAAAACATTCAGTACTTC.

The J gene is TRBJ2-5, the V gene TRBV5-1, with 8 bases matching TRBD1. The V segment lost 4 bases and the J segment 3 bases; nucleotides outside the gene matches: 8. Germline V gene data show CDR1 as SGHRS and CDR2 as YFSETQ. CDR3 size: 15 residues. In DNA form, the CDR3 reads TGCGCCAGCAGCAGGACACAGGGGGGCGAAGAGACCCAGTACTTC. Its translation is CASSRTQGGEETQYF.

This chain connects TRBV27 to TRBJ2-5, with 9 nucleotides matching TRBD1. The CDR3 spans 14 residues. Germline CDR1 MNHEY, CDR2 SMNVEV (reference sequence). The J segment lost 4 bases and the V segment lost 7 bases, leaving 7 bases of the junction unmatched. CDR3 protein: CASKWDRDSETQYF. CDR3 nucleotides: TGTGCCAGCAAATGGGACAGGGATTCAGAGACCCAGTACTTC.

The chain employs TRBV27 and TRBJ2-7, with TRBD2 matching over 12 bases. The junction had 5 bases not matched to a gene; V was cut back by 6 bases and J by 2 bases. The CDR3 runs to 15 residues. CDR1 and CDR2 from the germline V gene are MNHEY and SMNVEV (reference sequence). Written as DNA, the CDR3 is TGTGCCAGCAGACCCGGACTAGCGGGACCCTACGAGCAGTACTTC. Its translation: CASRPGLAGPYEQYF.

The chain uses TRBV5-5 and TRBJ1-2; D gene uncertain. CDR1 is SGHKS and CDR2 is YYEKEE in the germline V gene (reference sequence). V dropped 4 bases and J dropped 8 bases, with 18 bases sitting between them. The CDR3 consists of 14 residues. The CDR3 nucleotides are TGTGCCAGCAGCCCCTCTCCGGGGAGGGTAGGCTACACCTTC. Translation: CASSPSPGRVGYTF.

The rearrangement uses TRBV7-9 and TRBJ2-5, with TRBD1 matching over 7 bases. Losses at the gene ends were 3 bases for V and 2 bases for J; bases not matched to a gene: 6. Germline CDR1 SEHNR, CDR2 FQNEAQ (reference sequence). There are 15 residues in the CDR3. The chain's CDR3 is CASSLGETGQETQYF. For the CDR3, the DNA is TGTGCCAGCAGCTTGGGGGAGACAGGGCAAGAGACCCAGTACTTC.

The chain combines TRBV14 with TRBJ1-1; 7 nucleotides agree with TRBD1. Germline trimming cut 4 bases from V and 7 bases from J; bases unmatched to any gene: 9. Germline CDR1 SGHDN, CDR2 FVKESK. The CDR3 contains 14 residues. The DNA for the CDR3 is TGTGCCAGCAGCCTTTGGACAGGCAAAATTGAAGCTTTCTTT. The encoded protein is CASSLWTGKIEAFF.

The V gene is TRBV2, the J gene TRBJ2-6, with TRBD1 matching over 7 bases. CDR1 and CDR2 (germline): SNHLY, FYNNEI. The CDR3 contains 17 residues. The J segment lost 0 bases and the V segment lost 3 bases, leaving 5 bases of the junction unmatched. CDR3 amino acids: CASSERTGLSGANVLTF. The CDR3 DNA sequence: TGTGCCAGCAGTGAGAGGACAGGACTCTCTGGGGCCAACGTCCTGACTTTC.

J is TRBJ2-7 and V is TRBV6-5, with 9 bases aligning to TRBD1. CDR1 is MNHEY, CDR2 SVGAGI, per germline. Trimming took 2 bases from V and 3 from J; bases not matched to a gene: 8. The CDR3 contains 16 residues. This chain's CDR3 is CASSYNRQDRGYEQYF. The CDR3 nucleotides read TGTGCCAGCAGTTACAATCGGCAGGACAGGGGCTACGAGCAGTACTTC.

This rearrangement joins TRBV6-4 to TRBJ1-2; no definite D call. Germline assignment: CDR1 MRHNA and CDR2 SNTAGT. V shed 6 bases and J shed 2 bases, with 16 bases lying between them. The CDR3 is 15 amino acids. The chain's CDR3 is CASSPEPGWNYGYTF. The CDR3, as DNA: TGTGCCAGCAGCCCAGAGCCGGGTTGGAACTATGGCTACACCTTC.

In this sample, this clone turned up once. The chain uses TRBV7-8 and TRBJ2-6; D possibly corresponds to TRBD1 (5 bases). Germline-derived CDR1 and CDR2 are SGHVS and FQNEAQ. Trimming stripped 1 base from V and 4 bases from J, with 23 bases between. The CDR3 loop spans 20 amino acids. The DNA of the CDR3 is TGTGCCAGCAGCTTAGACCCCCAGGGTCGCATTTCGGACGGGGCCAACGTCCTGACTTTC. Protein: CASSLDPQGRISDGANVLTF. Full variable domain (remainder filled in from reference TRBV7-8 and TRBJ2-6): GAGVSQSPRYKVAKRGQDVALRCDPISGHVSLFWYQQALGQGPEFLTYFQNEAQLDKSGLPSDRFFAERPEGSVSTLKIQRTQQEDSAVYLCASSLDPQGRISDGANVLTFGAGSRLTVL.

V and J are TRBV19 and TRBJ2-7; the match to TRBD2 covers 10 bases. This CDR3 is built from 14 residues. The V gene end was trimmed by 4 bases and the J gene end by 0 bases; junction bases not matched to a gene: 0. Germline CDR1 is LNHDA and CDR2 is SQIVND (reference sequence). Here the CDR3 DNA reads TGTGCCAGTAGTACTAGCGGGAGCTCCTACGAGCAGTACTTC. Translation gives CASSTSGSSYEQYF.

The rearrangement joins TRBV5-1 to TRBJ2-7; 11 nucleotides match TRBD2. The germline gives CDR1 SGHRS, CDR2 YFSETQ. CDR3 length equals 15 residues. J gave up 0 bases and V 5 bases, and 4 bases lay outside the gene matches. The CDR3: CASREGLADSYEQYF. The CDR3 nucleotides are TGCGCCAGCAGGGAGGGACTAGCGGACTCCTACGAGCAGTACTTC.

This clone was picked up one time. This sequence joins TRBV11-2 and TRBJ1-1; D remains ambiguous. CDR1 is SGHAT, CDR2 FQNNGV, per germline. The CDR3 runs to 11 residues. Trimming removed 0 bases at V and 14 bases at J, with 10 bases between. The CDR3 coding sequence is TGTGCCAGCAGCTTAGAAAACATTCTCTTCTTT. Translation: CASSLENILFF.